This TCR beta chain was identified during a study of T cell repertoires in cytomegalovirus infection. Whole-study findings and limits: The ex vivo response was dominated by HLA-C-restricted CMV-specific TCR beta clonotypes. Summed public TCR beta family frequency identified CMV carriers bearing the relevant HLA.

Via MiXCR, TCRdb re-called the reads, giving one row per CDR3 protein. The sample lists about 110,000 distinct CDR3 sequences, less than 30% occurring once. This clonotype showed up many times. Its antigen is unknown. This clonotype originated in a human donor in good health (CMV status not recorded). Some clones in this sample may be carry-over from other donors' samples. The material was CD8+ T cells from cultured PBMCs, obtained from culture after CMV antigen stimulation.

The CDR3 DNA reads TGTGCCTGGGGGACCCTCGTGGGGGAGCTGTTTTTT. Encoded protein: CAWGTLVGELFF. The chain has TRBV30 and TRBJ2-2; either TRBD1 or TRBD2 may supply D (5 bases each). V shed 5 bases and J shed 8 bases, with 12 bases lying between them. Germline CDR1 GTSNPN, CDR2 SVGIG (reference sequence). This CDR3 region has 12 residues.